A selection of T cell receptor beta chains follows, all from one sample in a study of shared clonotypes between healthy human individuals. Assay used: immunoSEQ multiplex PCR; TCRdb lists only in-frame clones, some missing. The sample holds about 670,000 clones, 72% seen once. Sequencing was done on a sample of memory CD4+ T cells sorted from blood. Receptors were obtained from a woman in her twenties or thirties in good health. Each CDR3 is given with its conserved first and last residue. Fields, in order: V gene, clone size, J gene, D gene, CDR3 DNA, CDR3 protein. D genes are given only for firm matches. Clone sizes are given selectively: once, few, many, or a class where the clone is expanded.

>TRBV10-1|NA|TRBJ2-1|NA
TGCGCCAGCAGCGGGACTTCACGGGCGGGTGAGCAGTTCTTC
CASSGTSRAGEQFF
>TRBV6-5|few|TRBJ2-7|NA
TGTGCCAGCAGCCCCCCCGGAGCCTACGAGCAGTACTTC
CASSPPGAYEQYF
>TRBV5-1|NA|TRBJ2-7|TRBD1
TGCGCCAGCAGCTCCCGGGACAGGGGAACGTACGAGCAGTACTTC
CASSSRDRGTYEQYF
>TRBV5-8|NA|TRBJ1-2|NA
TGTGCCAGCAGCTTGACCGGGGTCGACTATGGCTACACCTTC
CASSLTGVDYGYTF
>TRBV6-1|NA|TRBJ1-1|NA
TGTGCCAGCTCTCAGGGATTTAGGGGAGCTTTCTTT
CASSQGFRGAFF
>TRBV30|NA|TRBJ1-2|NA
TGTGCTCTTGGAATAGTGCCAGGCTACACCTTC
CALGIVPGYTF
>TRBV28|NA|TRBJ1-2|NA
TGTGCCAGCAGTTTGGATCTGGACCTGGGGGGCTACACCTTC
CASSLDLDLGGYTF
>TRBV5-6|NA|TRBJ1-3|NA
TGTGCCAGCAGCTTGGTTGAAGGAAACACCATATATTTT
CASSLVEGNTIYF
>TRBV29-1|NA|TRBJ2-6|NA
TGCAGCGTTGGGGTCTCTGGGGCCAACGTCCTGACTTTC
CSVGVSGANVLTF
>TRBV18|NA|TRBJ1-2|TRBD1
TGTGCCAGCTCACGCGAAGGGGGCGTCGGCTATGGCTACACCTTC
CASSREGGVGYGYTF
>TRBV6-5|NA|TRBJ2-1|TRBD1
TGTGCCAGCGGGCCGGGACAGGGCCCTCGTAAGCAGTTCTTC
CASGPGQGPRKQFF
>TRBV5-1|NA|TRBJ1-2|TRBD1
TGCGCCAGCAGCTTGAGGGCAGGGGGCATGGACTATGGCTACACCTTC
CASSLRAGGMDYGYTF
>TRBV6-4|few|TRBJ2-5|NA
TGTGCCAGCAGAGAGTTGGAGACCCAGTACTTC
CASRELETQYF
>TRBV2|NA|TRBJ2-7|NA
TGTGCCAGCAGGGGGGCAGCGAAAATCTACGAGCAGTACTTC
CASRGAAKIYEQYF
>TRBV19|NA|TRBJ2-3|NA
TGTGCCAGTAGTACCCCCAGGGGGGGAGGAGATACGCAGTATTTT
CASSTPRGGGDTQYF
>TRBV4-1|NA|TRBJ1-5|NA
TGCGCCAGCAGCCAAGATTGGGGAACAGGTAGCAATCAGCCCCAGCATTTT
CASSQDWGTGSNQPQHF
>TRBV2|NA|TRBJ1-2|NA
TGTGCCAGCAGGGGAAAGGGGGGCTACACCTTC
CASRGKGGYTF
>TRBV18|NA|TRBJ2-3|NA
TGTGCCAGCTCACGGTTGTTAGATACGCAGTATTTT
CASSRLLDTQYF
>TRBV5-1|few|TRBJ2-2|NA
TGCGCCAGCGCGGACGACGGGGAGCTGTTTTTT
CASADDGELFF
>TRBV6-5|NA|TRBJ2-7|TRBD1
TGTGCCAGCAGTTCCCGGGACAGGGCCGCCTACGAGCAGTACTTC
CASSSRDRAAYEQYF
>TRBV10-3|NA|TRBJ2-1|TRBD2
TGTGCCATCAGTGAGGCAGACGGACTAGCAAATGAGCAGTTCTTC
CAISEADGLANEQFF
>TRBV10-3|few|TRBJ2-3|TRBD2
TGTGCCATCAGTGAAACTAGCGGGGTAACAGATACGCAGTATTTT
CAISETSGVTDTQYF
>TRBV25-1|NA|TRBJ2-5|TRBD2
TGTGCCAGCAGTGAATCGCTCCTAGCGGGAGTACAAGAGACCCAGTACTTC
CASSESLLAGVQETQYF
>TRBV2|NA|TRBJ1-1|NA
TGTGCCAGCAGGACCACAGGGAACACTGAAGCTTTCTTT
CASRTTGNTEAFF
>TRBV5-1|medium-sized|TRBJ2-6|TRBD2
TGCGCCAGCAGCTGGCTGCCGGGAGGGCCAGTTGGGGCCAACGTCCTGACTTTC
CASSWLPGGPVGANVLTF
>TRBV28|NA|TRBJ2-7|NA
TGTGCCAGCAGTTATCAGGAGTACGAGCAGTACTTC
CASSYQEYEQYF
>TRBV7-9|NA|TRBJ2-7|NA
TGTGCCAGCAGCTATACAGGGAGGAGGGACTCGACCTACGAGCAGTACTTC
CASSYTGRRDSTYEQYF
>TRBV28|NA|TRBJ2-1|TRBD1
TGTGCCAGCACGTATCCGACAGGGCGCAATGAGCAGTTCTTC
CASTYPTGRNEQFF
>TRBV5-1|NA|TRBJ2-2|TRBD1
TGCGCCAGCAGCTTCACAGGGGGAAATGTGGAGCTGTTTTTT
CASSFTGGNVELFF
>TRBV7-3|many|TRBJ1-2|NA
TGTGCCAGCAGCTCCTCCGGAGGCTATGGCTACACCTTC
CASSSSGGYGYTF
>TRBV10-3|NA|TRBJ2-7|NA
TGTGCCATCAGTGACCCCAGACAGGACTCCTACGAGCAGTACTTC
CAISDPRQDSYEQYF
>TRBV4-1|few|TRBJ1-2|NA
TGCGCCAGCAGGACAGCCACCTATGGCTACACCTTC
CASRTATYGYTF
>TRBV2|NA|TRBJ2-1|TRBD2
TGTGCCAGCAGTGAAGCCCGTAGCCTAGCGGGAGGGAATGAGCAGTTCTTC
CASSEARSLAGGNEQFF
>TRBV5-1|NA|TRBJ2-5|TRBD2
TGCGCCAGCAGCTTGGGTGCGGGAGGTGGAGAGACCCAGTACTTC
CASSLGAGGGETQYF
>TRBV28|NA|TRBJ1-5|NA
TGTGCCAGCAGTTTGCCGAGGCAGCCCCAGCATTTT
CASSLPRQPQHF
>TRBV29-1|NA|TRBJ2-3|NA
TGCAGCGGGAAGGTGGTTGCAGATACGCAGTATTTT
CSGKVVADTQYF
>TRBV7-9|few|TRBJ2-4|NA
TGTGCCAGCAGCATGCAGGCTTCGCGGGACATTCAGTACTTC
CASSMQASRDIQYF
>TRBV6-4|many|TRBJ2-3|TRBD2
TGTGCCAGCTCAGAAACTAGCGGGAAAGGGTCAGATACGCAGTATTTT
CASSETSGKGSDTQYF
>TRBV28|NA|TRBJ2-7|NA
TGTGCCAGCAGTTTAGGATCATGGGAGCAGTACTTC
CASSLGSWEQYF
>TRBV7-3|NA|TRBJ2-1|TRBD2
TGTGCCAGCAGCTCCAGCGGGAGTTACAACAATGAGCAGTTCTTC
CASSSSGSYNNEQFF
>TRBV5-1|once|TRBJ2-7|TRBD2
TGCGCCAGCAGCTTCGACGGCGGGAGGGCTCGGGAGCAGTACTTC
CASSFDGGRAREQYF
>TRBV28|NA|TRBJ2-1|TRBD2
TGTGCCAGCAGTTTATCGTGGCTAGCGGGAAAGGTTGAGCAGTTCTTC
CASSLSWLAGKVEQFF
>TRBV5-6|NA|TRBJ1-2|NA
TGTGCCAGCAGCCGAGTGGCTGGCTACACCTTC
CASSRVAGYTF
>TRBV29-1|NA|TRBJ2-1|NA
TGCAGCGTTGCGGCAGTCGGACACGCCTACAATGAGCAGTTCTTC
CSVAAVGHAYNEQFF
>TRBV7-9|few|TRBJ1-2|TRBD1
TGTGCCAGCAGCCGGCTTGGACAGGCAAGGTATGGCTACACCTTC
CASSRLGQARYGYTF
>TRBV7-2|NA|TRBJ2-7|TRBD2
TGTGCCAGCAGCCAGGGACTAGCGGAGACTTACGAGCAGTACTTC
CASSQGLAETYEQYF
>TRBV6-1|NA|TRBJ2-3|NA
TGTGCCAGCAGAGGCTGGACAGATACGCAGTATTTT
CASRGWTDTQYF
>TRBV28|few|TRBJ1-5|NA
TGTGCCAGCAGTTCCCAGAGGGGTAGCAATCAGCCCCAGCATTTT
CASSSQRGSNQPQHF
>TRBV9|NA|TRBJ2-2|NA
TGTGCCAGCAGCCCCTCCTGGGGGACCGGGGAGCTGTTTTTT
CASSPSWGTGELFF
>TRBV18|few|TRBJ1-1|NA
TGTGCCAGCTCACACGATTACGCTGAAGCTTTCTTT
CASSHDYAEAFF
>TRBV5-1|NA|TRBJ1-2|NA
TGCGCCAGCAGCTTGGTGTCCAGATCCGGATATGGCTACACCTTC
CASSLVSRSGYGYTF